This passage covers 2 T cell receptor beta chains from one sample sequenced in a study of blood T cell repertoires in COVID-19. Assay used: immunoSEQ multiplex PCR; TCRdb lists only in-frame clones, some missing. The sample yields 200,000 to 250,000 clones, around 88% seen once. Sequences were obtained from peripheral blood. The receptors originated from an elderly man with acute or convalescent COVID-19.

The genes are TRBV28 and TRBJ1-2; D may be TRBD1 (5 bases). CDR1 is MDHEN and CDR2 is SYDVKM in the germline V gene. V lost 11 bases and J 7 bases, leaving 32 bases between the germline ends. The length of the CDR3 is 17 residues. This chain's CDR3 is CAAQIPNGGLWMGGYTF. Written as DNA, the CDR3 is TGTGCCGCACAAATCCCCAACGGGGGACTCTGGATGGGTGGCTACACCTTC.

The genes are TRBV18 and TRBJ1-1; tentatively, D is TRBD1 (6 bases). Trimming removed 6 bases from V and 1 base from J, with 12 bases in between. The CDR3 consists of 14 residues. From germline, CDR1 is KGHSH and CDR2 LQKENI. The CDR3 is CASSLTDRNTEAFF. The CDR3 DNA reads as TGTGCCAGCTCCCTAACGGACAGGAACACTGAAGCTTTCTTT.